The rows below give T cell receptor beta chains drawn from one sample of a study of T cell responses to AZD1222 COVID-19 vaccine. Generated by immunoSEQ multiplex PCR, the TCRdb table keeps only in-frame clones and is missing some. The sample consists of under 70,000 clones, roughly 88% of them appearing once. Material: peripheral blood, obtained on day 0 of AZD1222 vaccination. Source of these receptors: an adult in good health. CDR3s include the opening cysteine and the closing phenylalanine or tryptophan. Fields, in order: J gene, V gene, CDR3 protein.

TRBJ2-7 | TRBV2 | CASRGEVQSLRGSLYEQYF
TRBJ1-1 | TRBV19 | CASSVSVNTEAFF
TRBJ1-2 | TRBV7-2 | CASSFATGGLGYTF
TRBJ2-1 | TRBV7-2 | CASSWGSGPGVDEQFF
TRBJ2-3 | TRBV18 | CASSPQLQGADTQYF
TRBJ1-1 | TRBV18 | CASSPDLPGTTSEAFF
TRBJ1-5 | TRBV19 | CASRKGDRGGNQPQHF
TRBJ2-7 | TRBV7-8 | CASSLSSYEQYF
TRBJ1-3 | TRBV7-2 | CASTVAGRGPGNTIYF
TRBJ1-5 | TRBV18 | CASSPMAPGVNQPQHF
TRBJ2-7 | TRBV27 | CASSLLAGSHYEQYF
TRBJ2-3 | TRBV30 | CAWSVGQLSTDTQYF
TRBJ2-7 | TRBV10-3 | CAISTGTGPYEQYF
TRBJ2-7 | TRBV5-4 | CASSSPPAYEQYF
TRBJ2-3 | TRBV29-1 | CSGGAGVGTDTQYF
TRBJ1-5 | TRBV6-5 | CASSSDRASNQPQHF
TRBJ1-2 | TRBV5-8 | CASSTPGAGYTF
TRBJ2-7 | TRBV3-1/TRBV3-2 | CASSRMRQGVEQYF
TRBJ2-2 | TRBV5-4 | CASSLDTGLGGELFF
TRBJ2-7 | TRBV11-2 | CASSLELVRDSSYEQYF
TRBJ1-4 | TRBV19 | CASSPMRGIREKLFF
TRBJ2-7 | TRBV4-2 | CASSRGDDYEQYF
TRBJ2-5 | TRBV14 | CASSQESRVLAGAETQYF